This T cell receptor beta chain is from a study of regulatory T cells in long-lasting Graves disease. Whole-study findings and limits: Persistent Graves' disease cases displayed lower TCR diversity than newly diagnosed ones.

With respect to this clonotype: Its antigen is undetermined.

Arm-PCR with iRepertoire HTBI primers amplified the CDR3 regions for these TCR beta libraries. A single record per CDR3 protein comes from TCRdb applying MiXCR to the multiplex PCR reads. The sample gives approximately 400,000 distinct CDR3 sequences, 23% of which show up once; over 25% is in the top ten. V lost 5 bases to trimming and J lost 1 base, with 15 bases between them. Germline CDR1 is SEHNR and CDR2 is FQNEAQ (reference sequence). The CDR3 consists of 15 residues. The time point was: persistent/refractory GD, antithyroid drugs over 5 years with positive TRAb. The TCR library was made from RNA that had been extracted from PBMCs in TRIzol. Patient provenance is recorded as an endocrinology department in Xi'an, China.

V usage is TRBV7-9 and J usage is TRBJ2-7; D assignment may be TRBD1 or TRBD2 (7 bases each). The origin of this receptor is a female donor with Graves disease. Sequences were derived from peripheral blood mononuclear cells (PBMCs), sampled when the disease was refractory, from a patient treated with antithyroid drugs. The DNA for the CDR3 is TGTGCCAGCAGCCTGGGGAGGGGGCATTCCTACGAGCAGTACTTC. This translates into CASSLGRGHSYEQYF. Variable domain in full (rest from reference TRBV7-9 and TRBJ2-7): DTGVSQNPRHKITKRGQNVTFRCDPISEHNRLYWYRQTLGQGPEFLTYFQNEAQLEKSRLLSDRFSAERPKGSFSTLEIQRTEQGDSAMYLCASSLGRGHSYEQYFGPGTRLTVT.